This record covers a single T cell receptor beta chain. These data come from a study of T cells in Graves' hyperthyroidism and ophthalmopathy. The CDR3 length is 13 residues. Germline assignment: CDR1 SGDLS and CDR2 YYNGEE. Trimming took 3 bases from V and 0 from J, leaving 6 bases between them. RNA transcripts served as the template for amplifying TCR beta CDR3 regions. HTBI primers were used for first-round RT-PCR of the TCR CDR3. TCRdb fed the multiplex PCR reads into MiXCR, producing one record per CDR3 protein. The sample holds 250,000 to 350,000 distinct CDR3 sequences, approximately 17% seen once.

This receptor was taken from a young man with Graves' hyperthyroidism. The chain uses TRBV9 and TRBJ2-5; no clear D gene. Input material: blood. In nucleotides, the CDR3 is TGTGCCAGCAGCGGTCCCAACCAAGAGACCCAGTACTTC. Translated: CASSGPNQETQYF. The whole variable domain, remainder taken from reference TRBV9 and TRBJ2-5, is DSGVTQTPKHLITATGQRVTLRCSPRSGDLSVYWYQQSLDQGLQFLIQYYNGEERAKGNILERFSAQQFPDLHSELNLSSLELGDSALYFCASSGPNQETQYFGPGTRLLVL.